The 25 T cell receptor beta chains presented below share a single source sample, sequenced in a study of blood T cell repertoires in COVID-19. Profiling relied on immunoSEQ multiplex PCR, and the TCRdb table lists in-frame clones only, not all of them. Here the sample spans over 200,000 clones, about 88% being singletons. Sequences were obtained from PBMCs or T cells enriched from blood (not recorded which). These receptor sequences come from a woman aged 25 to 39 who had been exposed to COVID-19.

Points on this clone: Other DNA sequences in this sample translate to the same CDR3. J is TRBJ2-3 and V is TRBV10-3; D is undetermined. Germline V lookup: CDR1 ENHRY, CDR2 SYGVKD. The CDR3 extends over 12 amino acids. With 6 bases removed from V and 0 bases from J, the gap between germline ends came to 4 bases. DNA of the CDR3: TGTGCCATCAGCCCTAGCACAGATACGCAGTATTTT. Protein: CAISPSTDTQYF.

CDR3 in DNA: TGTGCGAGCGGTAAGGGAGGGGACTACGAGCAGTACTTC. This translates into CASGKGGDYEQYF. The chain combines TRBV19 with TRBJ2-7; 7 bases agree with TRBD2. Germline V gene data show CDR1 as LNHDA and CDR2 as SQIVND (reference sequence). The CDR3 runs to 13 residues.

The CDR3 coding sequence is TGTGCCAGCAGCTTAGGGTCAGAGGGAAATGGAAACACCATATATTTT. This translates into CASSLGSEGNGNTIYF. The chain links TRBV7-2 to TRBJ1-3; D ambiguous. Germline V lookup: CDR1 SGHTA, CDR2 FQGNSA. This CDR3 spans 16 amino acids. The V and J ends lost 1 base and 3 bases respectively, with 13 bases between them.

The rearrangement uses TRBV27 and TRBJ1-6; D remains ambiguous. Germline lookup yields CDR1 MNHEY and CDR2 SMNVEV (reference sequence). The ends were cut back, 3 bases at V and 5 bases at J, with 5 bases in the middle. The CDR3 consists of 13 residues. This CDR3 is CASSFIDNSPLHF. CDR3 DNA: TGTGCCAGCAGTTTTATCGATAATTCACCCCTCCACTTT.

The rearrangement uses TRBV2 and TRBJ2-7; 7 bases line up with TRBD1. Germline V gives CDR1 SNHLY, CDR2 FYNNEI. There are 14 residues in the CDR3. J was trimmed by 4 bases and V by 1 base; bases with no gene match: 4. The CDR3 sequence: CASSEVRGSYEQYF. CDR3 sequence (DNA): TGTGCCAGCAGTGAAGTCAGGGGGAGTTACGAGCAGTACTTC. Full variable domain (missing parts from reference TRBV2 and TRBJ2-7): EPEVTQTPSHQVTQMGQEVILRCVPISNHLYFYWYRQILGQKVEFLVSFYNNEISEKSEIFDDQFSVERPDGSNFTLKIRSTKLEDSAMYFCASSEVRGSYEQYFGPGTRLTVT.

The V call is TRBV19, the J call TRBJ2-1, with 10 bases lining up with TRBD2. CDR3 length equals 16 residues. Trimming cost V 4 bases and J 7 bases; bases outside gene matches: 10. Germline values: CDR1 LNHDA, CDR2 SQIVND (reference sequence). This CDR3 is CASSTSAGGSRNEQFF. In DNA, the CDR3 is TGTGCCAGTAGTACCTCAGCGGGGGGGTCGAGGAATGAGCAGTTCTTC.

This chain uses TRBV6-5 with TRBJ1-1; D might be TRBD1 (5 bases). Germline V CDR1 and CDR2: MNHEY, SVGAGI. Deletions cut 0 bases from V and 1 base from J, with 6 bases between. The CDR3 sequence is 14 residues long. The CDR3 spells CASSYSTGNTEAFF. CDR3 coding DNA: TGTGCCAGCAGTTACTCTACAGGGAACACTGAAGCTTTCTTT.

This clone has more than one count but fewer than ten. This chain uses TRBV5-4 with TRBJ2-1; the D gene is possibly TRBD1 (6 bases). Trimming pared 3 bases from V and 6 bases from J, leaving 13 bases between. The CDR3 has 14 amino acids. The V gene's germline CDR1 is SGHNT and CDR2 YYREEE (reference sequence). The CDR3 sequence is CASSWTVLSNEQFF. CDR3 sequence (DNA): TGTGCCAGCAGCTGGACAGTTCTGAGCAATGAGCAGTTCTTC. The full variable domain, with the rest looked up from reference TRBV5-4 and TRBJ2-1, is ETGVTQSPTHLIKTRGQQVTLRCSSQSGHNTVSWYQQALGQGPQFIFQYYREEENGRGNFPPRFSGLQFPNYSSELNVNALELDDSALYLCASSWTVLSNEQFFGPGTRLTVL.

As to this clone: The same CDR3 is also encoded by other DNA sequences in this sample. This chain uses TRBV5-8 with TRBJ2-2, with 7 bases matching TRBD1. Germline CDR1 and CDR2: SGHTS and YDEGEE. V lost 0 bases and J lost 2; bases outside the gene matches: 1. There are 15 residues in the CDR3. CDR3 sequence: CASSLDRGNTGELFF. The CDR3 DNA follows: TGTGCCAGCAGCTTGGACAGGGGTAACACCGGGGAGCTGTTTTTT.

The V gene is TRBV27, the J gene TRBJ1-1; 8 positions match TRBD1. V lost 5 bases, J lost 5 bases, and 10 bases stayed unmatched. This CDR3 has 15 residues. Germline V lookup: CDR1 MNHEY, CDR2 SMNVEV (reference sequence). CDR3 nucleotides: TGTGCCAGCAGTCTCGACAGGGGTTTGGGGACTGAAGCTTTCTTT. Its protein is CASSLDRGLGTEAFF.

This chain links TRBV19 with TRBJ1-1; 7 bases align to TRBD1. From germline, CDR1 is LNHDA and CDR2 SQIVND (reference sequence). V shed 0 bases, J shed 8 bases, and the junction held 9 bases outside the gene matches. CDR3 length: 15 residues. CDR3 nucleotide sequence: TGTGCCAGTAGTATAGAGACAGGGTGGTCTTCGGAAGCTTTCTTT. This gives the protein CASSIETGWSSEAFF. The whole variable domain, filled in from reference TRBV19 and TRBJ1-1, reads DGGITQSPKYLFRKEGQNVTLSCEQNLNHDAMYWYRQDPGQGLRLIYYSQIVNDFQKGDIAEGYSVSREKKESFPLTVTSAQKNPTAFYLCASSIETGWSSEAFFGQGTRLTVV.

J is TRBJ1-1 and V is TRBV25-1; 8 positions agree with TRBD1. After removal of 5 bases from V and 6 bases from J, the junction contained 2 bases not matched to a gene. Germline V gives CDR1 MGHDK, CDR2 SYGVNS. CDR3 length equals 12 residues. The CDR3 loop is CASSTTGAEAFF. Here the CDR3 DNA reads TGTGCCAGCAGTACGACAGGGGCTGAAGCTTTCTTT.

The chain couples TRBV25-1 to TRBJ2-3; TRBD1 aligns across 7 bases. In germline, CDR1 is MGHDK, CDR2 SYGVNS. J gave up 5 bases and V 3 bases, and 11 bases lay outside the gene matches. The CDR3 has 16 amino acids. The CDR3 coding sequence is TGTGCCAGCAGTGACCCAAAACCGGGACAGAGAGATACGCAGTATTTT. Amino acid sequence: CASSDPKPGQRDTQYF.

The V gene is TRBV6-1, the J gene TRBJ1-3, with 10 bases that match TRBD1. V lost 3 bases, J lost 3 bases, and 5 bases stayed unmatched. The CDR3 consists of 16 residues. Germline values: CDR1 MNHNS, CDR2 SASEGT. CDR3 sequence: CASSDPTGGFGNTIYF. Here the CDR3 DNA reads TGTGCCAGCAGTGACCCGACAGGGGGCTTTGGAAACACCATATATTTT.

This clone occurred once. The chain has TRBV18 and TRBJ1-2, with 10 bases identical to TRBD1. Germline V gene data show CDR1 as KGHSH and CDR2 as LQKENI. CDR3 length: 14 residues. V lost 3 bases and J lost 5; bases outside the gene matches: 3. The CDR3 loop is CASSPGQGMYGYTF. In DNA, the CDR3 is TGTGCCAGCTCACCGGGACAGGGGATGTATGGCTACACCTTC.

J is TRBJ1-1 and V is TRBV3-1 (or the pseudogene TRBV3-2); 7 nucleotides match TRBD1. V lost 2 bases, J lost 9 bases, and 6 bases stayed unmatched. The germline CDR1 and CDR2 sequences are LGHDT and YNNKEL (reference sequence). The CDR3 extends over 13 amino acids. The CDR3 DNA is TGTGCCAGCAGCCAATCGGGACAGATCCAAGCTTTCTTT. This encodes CASSQSGQIQAFF.

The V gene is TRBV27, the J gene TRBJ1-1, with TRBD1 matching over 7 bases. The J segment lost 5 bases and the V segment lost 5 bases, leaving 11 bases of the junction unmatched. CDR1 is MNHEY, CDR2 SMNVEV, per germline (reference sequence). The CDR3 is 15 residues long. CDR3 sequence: CASSPRDRVGTEAFF. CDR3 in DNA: TGTGCCAGCAGTCCCCGAGACAGGGTAGGGACTGAAGCTTTCTTT.

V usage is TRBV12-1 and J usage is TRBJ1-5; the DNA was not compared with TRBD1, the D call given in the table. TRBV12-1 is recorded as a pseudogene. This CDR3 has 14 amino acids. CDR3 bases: TGTGCCAGCAGCCGAGGGACAACCAATCAGCCCCAGCATTTT. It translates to CASSRGTTNQPQHF.

CDR3 in amino acids: CASSPVSTGLYNEQFF. CDR3 nucleotide sequence: TGTGCCAGCAGCCCAGTTAGTACAGGGCTATACAATGAGCAGTTCTTC. This rearrangement joins TRBV9 to TRBJ2-1, with D tentatively TRBD1 (6 bases). The CDR3 extends over 16 amino acids. The ends were cut back, 4 bases at V and 4 bases at J, with 18 bases in the middle. Germline V lookup: CDR1 SGDLS, CDR2 YYNGEE. The full variable domain, its missing parts supplied by reference TRBV9 and TRBJ2-1, is DSGVTQTPKHLITATGQRVTLRCSPRSGDLSVYWYQQSLDQGLQFLIQYYNGEERAKGNILERFSAQQFPDLHSELNLSSLELGDSALYFCASSPVSTGLYNEQFFGPGTRLTVL.

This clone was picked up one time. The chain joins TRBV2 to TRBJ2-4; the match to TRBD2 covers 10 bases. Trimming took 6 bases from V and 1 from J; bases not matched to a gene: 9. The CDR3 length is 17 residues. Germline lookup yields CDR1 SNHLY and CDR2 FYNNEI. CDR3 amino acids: CASSPSGGAGAKNIQYF. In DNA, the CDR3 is TGTGCCAGCAGCCCCAGCGGGGGGGCGGGGGCCAAAAACATTCAGTACTTC.

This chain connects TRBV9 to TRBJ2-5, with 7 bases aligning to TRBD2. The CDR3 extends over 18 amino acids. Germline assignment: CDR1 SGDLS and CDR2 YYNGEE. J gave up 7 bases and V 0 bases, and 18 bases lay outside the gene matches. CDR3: CASSVGPGGRAGIATQYF. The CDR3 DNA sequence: TGTGCCAGCAGCGTAGGCCCCGGGGGGAGGGCCGGCATAGCGACCCAGTACTTC.

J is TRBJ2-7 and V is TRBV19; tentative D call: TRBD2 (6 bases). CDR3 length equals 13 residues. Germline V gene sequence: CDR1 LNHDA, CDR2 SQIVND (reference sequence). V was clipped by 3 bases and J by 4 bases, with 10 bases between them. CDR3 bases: TGTGCCAGTAGTATGTACGGAGGGTACGAGCAGTACTTC. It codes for CASSMYGGYEQYF. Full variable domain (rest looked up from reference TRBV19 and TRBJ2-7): DGGITQSPKYLFRKEGQNVTLSCEQNLNHDAMYWYRQDPGQGLRLIYYSQIVNDFQKGDIAEGYSVSREKKESFPLTVTSAQKNPTAFYLCASSMYGGYEQYFGPGTRLTVT.

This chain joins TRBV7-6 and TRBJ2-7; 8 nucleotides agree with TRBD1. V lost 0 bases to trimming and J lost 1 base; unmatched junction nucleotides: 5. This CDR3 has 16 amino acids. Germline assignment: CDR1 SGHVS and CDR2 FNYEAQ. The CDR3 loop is CASSLARQGSSYEQYF. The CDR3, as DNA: TGTGCCAGCAGCTTAGCAAGACAGGGGTCTTCCTACGAGCAGTACTTC.

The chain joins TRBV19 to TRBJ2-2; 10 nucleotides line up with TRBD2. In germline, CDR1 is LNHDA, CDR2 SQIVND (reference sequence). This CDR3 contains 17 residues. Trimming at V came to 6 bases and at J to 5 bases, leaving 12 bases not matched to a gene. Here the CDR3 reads CASSYGLAVPSTGELFF. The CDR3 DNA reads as TGTGCCAGTAGCTATGGACTAGCGGTGCCTAGTACCGGGGAGCTGTTTTTT.

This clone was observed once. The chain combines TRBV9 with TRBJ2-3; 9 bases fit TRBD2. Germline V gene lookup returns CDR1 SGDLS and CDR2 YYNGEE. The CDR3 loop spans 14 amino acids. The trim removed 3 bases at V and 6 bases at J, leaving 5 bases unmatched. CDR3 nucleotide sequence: TGTGCCAGCAGCGCCGGGACTAGCCCCGATACGCAGTATTTT. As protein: CASSAGTSPDTQYF.